This T cell receptor (beta chain) was profiled in a study of molecular identifiers for immune sequencing clone quantification. This clonotype was seen at least ten times. Each CDR3 protein gets one entry after TCRdb re-called the PCR reads with MiXCR. The sample holds approximately 670,000 distinct CDR3 sequences, 15% to 20% seen once. The CDR3 extends over 14 amino acids. Trimming cost V 6 bases and J 3 bases; bases outside gene matches: 8. The V gene's germline CDR1 is MNHEY and CDR2 SVGEGT. The naive CD8 libraries originated from between 20,000 and 1,000,000 sorted cells and drew on 10%, 30% or 50% RNA. As CD8+CD4-CCR7+CD45RA+ cells, naive CD8 T cells were sorted.

The chain employs TRBV6-2 or TRBV6-3 and TRBJ2-7; 7 bases are shared with TRBD1. Sequencing was performed on naive CD8+ T cells from blood, with Jurkat cell RNA spiked in. Regarding subset: FACS-sorted CD8+CD4-CCR7+CD45RA+ naive T cells. The sequence was obtained from a human donor in good health. Some libraries in this study had Jurkat cell RNA spiked in. Written as DNA, the CDR3 is TGTGCCAGCAGACCGACAGGGATGGGCTACGAGCAGTACTTC. Amino acid sequence: CASRPTGMGYEQYF.